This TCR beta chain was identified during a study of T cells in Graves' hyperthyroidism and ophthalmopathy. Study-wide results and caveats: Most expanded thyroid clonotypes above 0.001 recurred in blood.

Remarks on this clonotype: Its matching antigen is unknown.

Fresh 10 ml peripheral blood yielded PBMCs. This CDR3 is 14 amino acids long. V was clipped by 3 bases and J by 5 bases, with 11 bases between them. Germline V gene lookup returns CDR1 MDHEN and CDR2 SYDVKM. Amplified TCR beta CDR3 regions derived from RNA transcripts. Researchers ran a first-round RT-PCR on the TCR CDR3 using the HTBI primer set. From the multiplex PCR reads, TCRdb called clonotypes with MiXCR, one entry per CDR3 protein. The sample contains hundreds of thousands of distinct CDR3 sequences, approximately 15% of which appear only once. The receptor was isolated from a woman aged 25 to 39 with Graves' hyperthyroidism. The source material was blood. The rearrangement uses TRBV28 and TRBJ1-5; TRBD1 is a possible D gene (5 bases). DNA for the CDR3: TGTGCCAGCAGTTTCGTCAGGGTTGATCAGCCCCAGCATTTT. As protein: CASSFVRVDQPQHF.